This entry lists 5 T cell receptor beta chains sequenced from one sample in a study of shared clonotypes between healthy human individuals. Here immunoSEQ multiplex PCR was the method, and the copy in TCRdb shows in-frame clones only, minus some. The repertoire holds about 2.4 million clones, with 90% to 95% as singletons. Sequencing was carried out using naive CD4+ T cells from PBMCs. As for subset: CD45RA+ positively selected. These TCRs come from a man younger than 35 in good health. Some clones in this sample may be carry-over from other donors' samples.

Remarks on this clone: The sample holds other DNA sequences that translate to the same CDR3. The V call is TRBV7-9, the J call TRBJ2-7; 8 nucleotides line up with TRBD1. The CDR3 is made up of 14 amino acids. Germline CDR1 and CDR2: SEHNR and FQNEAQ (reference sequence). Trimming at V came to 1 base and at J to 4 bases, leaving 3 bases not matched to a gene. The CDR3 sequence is CASSLGTGTYEQYF. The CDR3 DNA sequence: TGTGCCAGCAGCTTAGGGACAGGGACTTACGAGCAGTACTTC.

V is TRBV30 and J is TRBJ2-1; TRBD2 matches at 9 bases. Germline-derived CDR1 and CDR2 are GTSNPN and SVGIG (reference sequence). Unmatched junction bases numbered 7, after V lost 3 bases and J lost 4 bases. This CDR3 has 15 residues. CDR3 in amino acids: CAWRSLLAGYNEQFF. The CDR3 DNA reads TGTGCCTGGAGGAGCCTGCTAGCGGGGTACAATGAGCAGTTCTTC.

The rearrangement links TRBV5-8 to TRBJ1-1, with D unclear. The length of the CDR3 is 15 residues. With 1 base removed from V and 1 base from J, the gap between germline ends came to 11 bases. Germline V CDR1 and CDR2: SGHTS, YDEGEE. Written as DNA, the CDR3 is TGTGCCAGCAGCTTGATGGGCGGAGGGAACACTGAAGCTTTCTTT. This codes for CASSLMGGGNTEAFF.

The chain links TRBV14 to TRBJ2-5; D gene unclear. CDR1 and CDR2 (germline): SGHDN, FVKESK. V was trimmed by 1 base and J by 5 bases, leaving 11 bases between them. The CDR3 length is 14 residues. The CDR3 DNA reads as TGTGCCAGCAGCCAAGGGGTCTTGAGGGAGACCCAGTACTTC. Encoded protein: CASSQGVLRETQYF.

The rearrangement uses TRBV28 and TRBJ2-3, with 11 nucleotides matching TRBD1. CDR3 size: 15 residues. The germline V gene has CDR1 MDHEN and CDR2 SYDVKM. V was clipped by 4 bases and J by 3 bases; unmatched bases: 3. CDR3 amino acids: CASSSGQGVTDTQYF. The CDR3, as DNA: TGTGCCAGCAGTTCGGGACAGGGGGTTACAGATACGCAGTATTTT.